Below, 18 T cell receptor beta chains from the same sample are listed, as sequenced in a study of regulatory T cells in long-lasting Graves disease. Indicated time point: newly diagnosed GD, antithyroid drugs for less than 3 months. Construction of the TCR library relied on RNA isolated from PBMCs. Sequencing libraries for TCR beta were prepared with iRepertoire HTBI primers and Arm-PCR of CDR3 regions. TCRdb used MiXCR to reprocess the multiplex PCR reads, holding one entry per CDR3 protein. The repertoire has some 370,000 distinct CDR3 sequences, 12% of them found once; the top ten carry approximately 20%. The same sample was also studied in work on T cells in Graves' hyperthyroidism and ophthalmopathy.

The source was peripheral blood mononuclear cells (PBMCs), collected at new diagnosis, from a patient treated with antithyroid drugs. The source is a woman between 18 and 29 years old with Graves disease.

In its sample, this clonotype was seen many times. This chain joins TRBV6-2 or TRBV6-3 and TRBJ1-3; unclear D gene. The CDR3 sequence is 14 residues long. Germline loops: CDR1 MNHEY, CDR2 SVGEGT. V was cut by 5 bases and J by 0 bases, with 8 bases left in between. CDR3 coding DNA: TGTGCCAGCAGTCCTGGGGTCTCTGGAAACACCATATATTTT. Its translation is CASSPGVSGNTIYF.

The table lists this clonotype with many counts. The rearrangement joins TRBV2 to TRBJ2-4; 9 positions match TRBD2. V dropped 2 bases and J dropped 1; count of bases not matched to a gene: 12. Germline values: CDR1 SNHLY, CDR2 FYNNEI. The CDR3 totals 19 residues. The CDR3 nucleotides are TGTGCCAGCAGTGAACGGGCGGGGGGGGCTCCTCGGGCCAAAAACATTCAGTACTTC. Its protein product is CASSERAGGAPRAKNIQYF.

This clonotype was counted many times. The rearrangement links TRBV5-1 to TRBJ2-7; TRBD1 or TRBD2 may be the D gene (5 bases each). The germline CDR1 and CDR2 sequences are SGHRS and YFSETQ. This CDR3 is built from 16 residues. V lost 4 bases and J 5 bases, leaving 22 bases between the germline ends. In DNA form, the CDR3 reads TGCGCCAGCAGCACCCGGGGACCCCTCAAGGTGGACGAGCAGTACGTC. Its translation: CASSTRGPLKVDEQYV.

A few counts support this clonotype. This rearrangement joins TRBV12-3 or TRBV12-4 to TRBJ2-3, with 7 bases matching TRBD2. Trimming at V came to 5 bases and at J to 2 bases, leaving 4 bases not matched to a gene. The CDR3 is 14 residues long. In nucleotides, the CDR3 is TGTGCCAGCAGTAAGGGACTATACACAGATACGCAGTATTTT. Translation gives CASSKGLYTDTQYF.

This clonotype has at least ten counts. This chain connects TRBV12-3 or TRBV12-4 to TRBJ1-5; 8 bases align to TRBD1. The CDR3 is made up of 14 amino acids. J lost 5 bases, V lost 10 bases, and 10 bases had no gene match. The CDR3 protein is CATHTQGGDQPQHF. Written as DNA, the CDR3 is TGTGCCACTCACACACAGGGGGGAGATCAGCCCCAGCATTTT.

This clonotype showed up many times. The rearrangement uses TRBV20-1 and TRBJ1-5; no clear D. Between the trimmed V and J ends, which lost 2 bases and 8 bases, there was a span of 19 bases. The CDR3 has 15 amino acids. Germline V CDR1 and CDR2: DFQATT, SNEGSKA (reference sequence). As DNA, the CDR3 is TGCAGTGCTAGAAGGGTGGGCGCAGGCGGAGAGCCCCAGCATTTT. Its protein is CSARRVGAGGEPQHF.

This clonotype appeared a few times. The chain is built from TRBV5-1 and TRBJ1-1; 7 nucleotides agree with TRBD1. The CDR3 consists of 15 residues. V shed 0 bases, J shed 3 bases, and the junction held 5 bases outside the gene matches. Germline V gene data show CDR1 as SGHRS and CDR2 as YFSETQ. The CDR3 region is CASSLAQGGHTEAFF. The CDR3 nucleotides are TGCGCCAGCAGCTTGGCGCAGGGGGGGCACACTGAAGCTTTCTTT.

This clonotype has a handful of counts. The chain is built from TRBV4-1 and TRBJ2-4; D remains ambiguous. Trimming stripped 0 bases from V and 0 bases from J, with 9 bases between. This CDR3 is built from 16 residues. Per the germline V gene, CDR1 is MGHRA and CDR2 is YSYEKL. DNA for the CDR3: TGCGCCAGCAGCCAAGACGGTTCGCTAGCCAAAAACATTCAGTACTTC. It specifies CASSQDGSLAKNIQYF.

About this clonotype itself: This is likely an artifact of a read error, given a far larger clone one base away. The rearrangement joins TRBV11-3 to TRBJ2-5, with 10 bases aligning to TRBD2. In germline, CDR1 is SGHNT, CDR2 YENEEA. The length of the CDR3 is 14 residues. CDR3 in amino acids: CASSQSGRVEIQYF. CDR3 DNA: TGTGCCAGCAGCCAGAGCGGGAGGGTCGAGATCCAGTACTTC.

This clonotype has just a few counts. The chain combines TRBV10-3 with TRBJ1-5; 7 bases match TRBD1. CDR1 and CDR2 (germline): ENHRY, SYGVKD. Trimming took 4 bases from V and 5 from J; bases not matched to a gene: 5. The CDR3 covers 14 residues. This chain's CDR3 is CAISGDRDDQPQHF. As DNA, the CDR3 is TGTGCCATCAGTGGCGACAGGGATGATCAGCCCCAGCATTTT.

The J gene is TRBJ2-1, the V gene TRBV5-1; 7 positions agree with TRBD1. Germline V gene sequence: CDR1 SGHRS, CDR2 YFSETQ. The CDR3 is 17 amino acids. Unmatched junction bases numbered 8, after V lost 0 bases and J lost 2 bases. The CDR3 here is CASSLAGKRGPYNEQFF. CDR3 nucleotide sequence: TGCGCCAGCAGCTTGGCCGGGAAGAGGGGGCCCTACAATGAGCAGTTCTTC.

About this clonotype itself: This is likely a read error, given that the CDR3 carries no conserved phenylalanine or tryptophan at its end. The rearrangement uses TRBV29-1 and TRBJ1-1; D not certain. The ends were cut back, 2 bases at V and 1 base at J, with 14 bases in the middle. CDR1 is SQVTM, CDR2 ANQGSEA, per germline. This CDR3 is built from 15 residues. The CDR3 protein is CSVEPRLQRNTEAFL. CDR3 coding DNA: TGCAGCGTTGAACCCAGACTCCAGCGGAACACTGAAGCTTTCCTT.

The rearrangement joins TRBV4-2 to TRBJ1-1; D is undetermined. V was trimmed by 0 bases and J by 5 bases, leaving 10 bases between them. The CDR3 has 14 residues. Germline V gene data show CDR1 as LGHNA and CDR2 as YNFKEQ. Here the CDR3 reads CASSQDAQSTEAFF. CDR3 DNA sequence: TGTGCCAGCAGCCAAGATGCACAGAGTACTGAAGCTTTCTTT.

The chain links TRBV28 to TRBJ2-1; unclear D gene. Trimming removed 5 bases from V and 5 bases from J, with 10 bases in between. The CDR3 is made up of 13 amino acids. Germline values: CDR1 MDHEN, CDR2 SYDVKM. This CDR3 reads CASSLYKNNEQFF. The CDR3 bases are TGTGCCAGCAGTCTCTACAAGAACAATGAGCAGTTCTTC.

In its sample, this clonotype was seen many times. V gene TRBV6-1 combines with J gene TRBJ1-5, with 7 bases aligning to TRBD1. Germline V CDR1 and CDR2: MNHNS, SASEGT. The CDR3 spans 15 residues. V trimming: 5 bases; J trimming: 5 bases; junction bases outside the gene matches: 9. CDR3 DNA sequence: TGTGCCAGCAGTCAAAACAGGGGTTCCTATCAGCCCCAGCATTTT. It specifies CASSQNRGSYQPQHF.

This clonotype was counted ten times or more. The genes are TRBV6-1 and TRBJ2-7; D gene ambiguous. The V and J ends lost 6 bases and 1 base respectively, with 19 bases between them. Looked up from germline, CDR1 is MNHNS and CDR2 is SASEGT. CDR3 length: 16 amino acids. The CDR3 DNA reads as TGTGCCAGCAGGCGTGGTAGTGTGTCGCCTTCCTACGAGCAGTACGTC. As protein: CASRRGSVSPSYEQYV.

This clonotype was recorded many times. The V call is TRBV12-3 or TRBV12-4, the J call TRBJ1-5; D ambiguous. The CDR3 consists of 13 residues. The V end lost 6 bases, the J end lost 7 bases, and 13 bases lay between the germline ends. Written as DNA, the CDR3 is TGTGCCAGCAGATATGGTGTAGGACAGCCCCAGCATTTT. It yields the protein CASRYGVGQPQHF.

CDR3 sequence reads: CASSDGPPRWGNIQYF. The CDR3 DNA is TGCGCCAGCAGTGATGGCCCCCCGAGGTGGGGAAACATTCAGTACTTC. The chain couples TRBV10-2 to TRBJ2-4; D remains unclear. This CDR3 comprises 16 residues. V was shortened by 3 bases and J by 6 bases, with 18 bases between the two germline ends. Germline V gene sequence: CDR1 WSHSY, CDR2 SAAADI.